These 26 T cell receptor beta chains were all obtained from the same sample, sequenced in a study of cytomegalovirus exposure and HLA in healthy donors. With 60 Vbeta and 13 Jbeta primers, the PCR was carried out. This table comes from immunoSEQ multiplex PCR, and its TCRdb copy is limited to in-frame clones, with some not included. The data show 150,000 to 250,000 clones, 70% to 80% seen once. Sequenced material: PBMCs. The receptors derive from a girl aged 10-17 years in good health and CMV-seropositive.

DNA of the CDR3: TGTGCCAGCAGTTTTTCAGGGCAGCCCCAGCATTTT. Residues: CASSFSGQPQHF. This rearrangement joins TRBV27 to TRBJ1-5, with D perhaps matching TRBD1 (5 bases). The CDR3 length is 12 residues. The V and J ends lost 3 bases and 7 bases respectively, with 7 bases between them. Germline V CDR1 and CDR2: MNHEY, SMNVEV (reference sequence).

The chain is built from TRBV29-1 and TRBJ1-2; D is unresolved. V was cut by 7 bases and J by 1 base, with 19 bases left in between. This CDR3 has 15 amino acids. Germline CDR1 and CDR2: SQVTM and ANQGSEA. In DNA form, the CDR3 reads TGCAGCGCCCTAGGTCCAGCCTTCTATAACTATGGCTACACCTTC. Translation: CSALGPAFYNYGYTF.

CDR3 loop: CASAGQVPVTGELFF. CDR3 DNA sequence: TGTGCCAGCGCGGGACAGGTCCCTGTTACCGGGGAGCTGTTTTTT. The chain joins TRBV6-1 to TRBJ2-2; 8 nucleotides match TRBD1. The CDR3 is 15 residues long. CDR1 is MNHNS and CDR2 is SASEGT in the germline V gene. The junction had 10 bases not matched to a gene; V was cut back by 8 bases and J by 5 bases.

This chain uses TRBV6-5 with TRBJ2-7; D may be TRBD2 (5 bases). CDR1 and CDR2 (germline): MNHEY, SVGAGI. With 5 bases removed from V and 0 bases from J, the gap between germline ends came to 14 bases. This CDR3 region has 15 residues. CDR3 residues: CASSPRTSPSYEQYF. The CDR3, as DNA: TGTGCCAGCAGTCCTCGGACTTCCCCCTCCTACGAGCAGTACTTC.

This chain uses TRBV6-4 with TRBJ2-7; TRBD1 agrees at 9 bases. The length of the CDR3 is 15 residues. Germline V gene lookup returns CDR1 MRHNA and CDR2 SNTAGT. Trimming cost V 5 bases and J 3 bases; bases outside gene matches: 8. The CDR3 DNA follows: TGTGCCAGCAGTACCCCGGGACAGGGATACTACGAGCAGTACTTC. Amino acids: CASSTPGQGYYEQYF.

The chain combines TRBV10-3 with TRBJ2-2; TRBD2 agrees at 13 bases. The V gene's germline CDR1 is ENHRY and CDR2 SYGVKD. Losses at the gene ends were 8 bases for V and 1 base for J; bases not matched to a gene: 1. The CDR3 is 15 residues long. The CDR3 DNA reads TGTGCCATCTGGACTAGCGGGGGGAACACCGGGGAGCTGTTTTTT. Translating gives CAIWTSGGNTGELFF.

The chain has TRBV27 and TRBJ1-4; no firm D call. The CDR3 is made up of 14 amino acids. Germline V CDR1 and CDR2: MNHEY, SMNVEV (reference sequence). Trimming left V 6 bases short and J 0 bases short, with 8 bases between. The CDR3 region is CASRNLATNEKLFF. CDR3 in DNA: TGTGCCAGCAGGAATCTAGCAACTAATGAAAAACTGTTTTTT.

The chain couples TRBV11-3 to TRBJ2-1; 8 bases agree with TRBD2. V gave up 2 bases and J gave up 9 bases; unmatched junction bases: 12. CDR3 length equals 16 residues. Germline values: CDR1 SGHNT, CDR2 YENEEA. CDR3 protein: CASSLTPPGLGGEQFF. The DNA of the CDR3 is TGTGCCAGCAGCTTAACCCCCCCGGGACTAGGGGGTGAGCAGTTCTTC.

The V call is TRBV10-3, the J call TRBJ1-1; 8 bases align to TRBD1. The V gene end was trimmed by 6 bases and the J gene end by 2 bases; junction bases not matched to a gene: 11. CDR3 length equals 16 residues. CDR1 is ENHRY, CDR2 SYGVKD, per germline. This CDR3 reads CAISLTGEGRNTEAFF. For the CDR3, the DNA is TGTGCCATCAGCTTGACAGGGGAAGGGAGAAACACTGAAGCTTTCTTT.

This chain joins TRBV11-3 and TRBJ2-3; 14 nucleotides align to TRBD2. V gave up 3 bases and J gave up 2 bases; unmatched junction bases: 4. This CDR3 spans 17 amino acids. The germline V gene encodes CDR1 SGHNT and CDR2 YENEEA. CDR3 amino acids: CASSFRLAGGTTDTQYF. As DNA, the CDR3 is TGTGCCAGCAGCTTCCGACTAGCGGGGGGGACCACAGATACGCAGTATTTT.

V gene TRBV2 combines with J gene TRBJ1-6; no clear D gene. V dropped 6 bases and J dropped 6 bases, with 9 bases sitting between them. Germline CDR1 SNHLY, CDR2 FYNNEI. The CDR3 extends over 13 amino acids. CDR3 bases: TGTGCCAGCAGCCAAATCATTAATTCACCCCTCCACTTT. Residues: CASSQIINSPLHF.

The chain carries TRBV7-8 and TRBJ2-3; maybe TRBD2 (5 bases). Germline-derived CDR1 and CDR2 are SGHVS and FQNEAQ. This CDR3 contains 15 residues. V dropped 3 bases and J dropped 2 bases, with 12 bases sitting between them. The CDR3 region is CASSLPRLLTDTQYF. The CDR3 DNA is TGTGCCAGCAGCTTGCCCCGACTACTCACAGATACGCAGTATTTT.

The chain couples TRBV10-1 to TRBJ1-6; D is unresolved. With 9 bases removed from V and 6 bases from J, the gap between germline ends came to 15 bases. Germline assignment: CDR1 WNHNN and CDR2 SYGVQD (reference sequence). The length of the CDR3 is 14 residues. CDR3 sequence reads: CARESIVSNSPLHF. The CDR3 DNA reads TGCGCCAGAGAGTCCATAGTAAGTAATTCACCCCTCCACTTT.

The rearrangement uses TRBV10-1 and TRBJ2-3, with a weak D call TRBD1 (6 bases). The ends were cut back, 4 bases at V and 2 bases at J, with 10 bases in the middle. The germline CDR1 and CDR2 sequences are WNHNN and SYGVQD (reference sequence). The CDR3 is 14 amino acids. The CDR3 here is CASSAGGLTDTQYF. In DNA, the CDR3 is TGCGCCAGCAGTGCTGGGGGCCTCACAGATACGCAGTATTTT.

This chain joins TRBV4-2 and TRBJ2-7, with no clear D. The V gene's germline CDR1 is LGHNA and CDR2 YNFKEQ. The ends were cut back, 0 bases at V and 5 bases at J, with 8 bases in the middle. CDR3 length: 13 residues. This CDR3 is CASSQDGQNEQYF. CDR3 coding DNA: TGTGCCAGCAGCCAAGATGGGCAAAACGAGCAGTACTTC.

V is TRBV6-5 and J is TRBJ1-6; TRBD1 is a possible D gene (6 bases). Trimming cost V 2 bases and J 13 bases, with 18 bases left between them. CDR3 length: 15 amino acids. Germline V gene lookup returns CDR1 MNHEY and CDR2 SVGAGI. DNA of the CDR3: TGTGCCAGCAGTTACCGACCCCGGGACAATTGGCCCCTCCACTTT. Its translation is CASSYRPRDNWPLHF.

Here the CDR3 reads CASSLLDRVTHEQYF. The CDR3 DNA reads as TGTGCCAGCAGTTTATTGGACAGGGTGACCCACGAGCAGTACTTC. V usage is TRBV28 and J usage is TRBJ2-7; 8 positions match TRBD1. Unmatched junction bases numbered 7, after V lost 1 base and J lost 5 bases. The CDR3 is made up of 15 amino acids. CDR1 MDHEN and CDR2 SYDVKM come from the germline V gene. Full variable domain (outside the CDR3, taken from reference TRBV28 and TRBJ2-7): DVKVTQSSRYLVKRTGEKVFLECVQDMDHENMFWYRQDPGLGLRLIYFSYDVKMKEKGDIPEGYSVSREKKERFSLILESASTNQTSMYLCASSLLDRVTHEQYFGPGTRLTVT.

J is TRBJ1-4 and V is TRBV4-2; maybe TRBD1 (6 bases). The CDR3 totals 14 residues. V was pared by 4 bases and J by 8 bases, with 14 bases between. The V gene's germline CDR1 is LGHNA and CDR2 YNFKEQ. The CDR3: CASSLQGKGEKLFF. The CDR3 nucleotides read TGTGCCAGCAGCCTGCAGGGGAAGGGGGAAAAACTGTTTTTT.

The chain has TRBV7-2 and TRBJ2-3, with TRBD2 matching over 9 bases. V shed 1 base, J shed 0 bases, and the junction held 5 bases outside the gene matches. The length of the CDR3 is 17 residues. Looked up from germline, CDR1 is SGHTA and CDR2 is FQGNSA. CDR3 amino acids: CASSLVASGVSTDTQYF. The DNA for the CDR3 is TGTGCCAGCAGCTTAGTCGCTAGCGGGGTCAGCACAGATACGCAGTATTTT.

The chain joins TRBV4-3 to TRBJ1-2; maybe TRBD1 (6 bases). Germline CDR1 and CDR2: LGHNA and YSLEER. The CDR3 spans 16 residues. Trimming stripped 1 base from V and 8 bases from J, with 20 bases between. Here the CDR3 reads CASSQVSPGGPGGYTF. DNA for the CDR3: TGCGCCAGCAGCCAAGTATCCCCCGGGGGGCCAGGAGGCTACACCTTC.

In DNA, the CDR3 is TGTGCCAGCAGCGCGCGGGACAGTACCTACGAGCAGTACTTC. Translation gives CASSARDSTYEQYF. The chain couples TRBV5-6 to TRBJ2-7; maybe TRBD1 (7 bases). This CDR3 spans 14 amino acids. CDR1 and CDR2 from the germline V gene are SGHDT and YYEEEE. The V gene lost 4 bases and the J gene lost 2 bases, with 13 bases spanning the gap.

This sequence joins TRBV7-2 and TRBJ1-4; D is unclear. Germline V gene sequence: CDR1 SGHTA, CDR2 FQGNSA. V dropped 8 bases and J dropped 11 bases, with 12 bases sitting between them. The length of the CDR3 is 11 residues. CDR3 sequence: CASSPGPKLFF. CDR3 DNA sequence: TGTGCCAGCTCGCCCGGTCCCAAACTGTTTTTT.

The chain links TRBV4-3 to TRBJ1-1, with D unclear. V was shortened by 4 bases and J by 0 bases, with 15 bases between the two germline ends. In germline, CDR1 is LGHNA, CDR2 YSLEER. The CDR3 covers 16 residues. The CDR3: CASSLAYSTLNTEAFF. CDR3 nucleotide sequence: TGCGCCAGCAGCCTAGCCTACTCGACGTTGAACACTGAAGCTTTCTTT.

The chain has TRBV9 and TRBJ2-6, with 10 bases identical to TRBD1. CDR3 length: 17 amino acids. The V segment lost 3 bases and the J segment 0 bases; nucleotides outside the gene matches: 3. Per germline, CDR1 SGDLS and CDR2 YYNGEE. The CDR3 here is CASSADRGLSGANVLTF. The DNA for the CDR3 is TGTGCCAGCAGCGCAGACAGGGGGCTCTCTGGGGCCAACGTCCTGACTTTC.

This chain joins TRBV11-2 and TRBJ1-2; D unresolved. Trimming removed 1 base at V and 3 bases at J, with 9 bases between. This CDR3 has 14 amino acids. Germline assignment: CDR1 SGHAT and CDR2 FQNNGV. CDR3 protein: CASSLVAGDYGYTF. The CDR3, as DNA: TGTGCCAGCAGCTTAGTTGCAGGCGACTATGGCTACACCTTC. The full variable domain, in which reference TRBV11-2 and TRBJ1-2 provide the parts outside the CDR3, is EAGVAQSPRYKIIEKRQSVAFWCNPISGHATLYWYQQILGQGPKLLIQFQNNGVVDDSQLPKDRFSAERLKGVDSTLKIQPAKLEDSAVYLCASSLVAGDYGYTFGSGTRLTVV.

V and J are TRBV7-2 and TRBJ1-1, with 7 bases fitting TRBD1. Germline CDR1 is SGHTA and CDR2 is FQGNSA. The CDR3 extends over 13 amino acids. The V segment lost 5 bases and the J segment 5 bases; nucleotides outside the gene matches: 5. CDR3 amino acids: CASSTKTGTEAFF. Here the CDR3 DNA reads TGTGCCAGCAGCACCAAGACAGGGACTGAAGCTTTCTTT.